These 10 T cell receptor beta chains were sequenced from one sample in a study of blood T cell repertoires in COVID-19. Data came from immunoSEQ multiplex PCR; TCRdb stores just in-frame clones and leaves some out. Here the sample spans roughly 120,000 clones, about three quarters being singletons. The sequencing input was peripheral blood. The source is a man aged 70 or older with acute or convalescent COVID-19.

J is TRBJ2-7 and V is TRBV3-1 (or the pseudogene TRBV3-2); 7 bases align to TRBD2. Germline trimming cut 3 bases from V and 9 bases from J; bases unmatched to any gene: 8. This CDR3 spans 13 amino acids. Germline values: CDR1 LGHDT, CDR2 YNNKEL (reference sequence). Here the CDR3 DNA reads TGTGCCAGCAGCCACGGACTAGAGGACTGGCAGTACTTC. Translation gives CASSHGLEDWQYF.

A single count supports this clone. The chain is built from TRBV29-1 and TRBJ1-4, with unresolved D. The V end was cut by 3 bases, the J end by 6 bases, with 11 bases between. The V gene's germline CDR1 is SQVTM and CDR2 ANQGSEA. The CDR3 runs 13 residues. The CDR3 reads CSVEIQPYEKLFF. CDR3 DNA: TGCAGCGTTGAGATACAGCCTTATGAAAAACTGTTTTTT.

The genes are TRBV5-4 and TRBJ2-5; the D is unclear. V was pared by 4 bases and J by 2 bases, with 12 bases between. The CDR3 contains 14 residues. CDR1 is SGHNT and CDR2 is YYREEE in the germline V gene (reference sequence). The CDR3 reads CASSLPSMQETQYF. The DNA for the CDR3 is TGTGCCAGCAGCCTTCCTAGTATGCAAGAGACCCAGTACTTC.

The chain links TRBV11-2 to TRBJ2-7; TRBD2 matches 7 bases. J was trimmed by 4 bases and V by 5 bases; bases with no gene match: 5. The CDR3 loop spans 13 amino acids. Germline V gene lookup returns CDR1 SGHAT and CDR2 FQNNGV. CDR3 region: CASSPRAGYEQYF. Here the CDR3 DNA reads TGTGCCAGCAGCCCCAGAGCGGGGTACGAGCAGTACTTC.

Notes on this clone: A junction end diverges from the germline sequence, so it may reflect a read error. The gene calls are TRBV28 and TRBJ2-7, with a tentative D call TRBD1 (5 bases). This CDR3 spans 13 amino acids. The germline V gene has CDR1 MDHEN and CDR2 SYDVKM. The DNA for the CDR3 is TGTGCCAGCAGTCTCCCCCTTGACAGCACGGTCCACTTC. Translated: CASSLPLDSTVHF.

The chain carries TRBV7-8 and TRBJ2-3; D is unresolved. Germline-derived CDR1 and CDR2 are SGHVS and FQNEAQ. Trimming took 0 bases from V and 1 from J, leaving 11 bases between them. The CDR3 contains 16 residues. CDR3: CASSLALLARTDTQYF. The CDR3 bases are TGTGCCAGCAGCTTAGCGCTGTTAGCCCGCACAGATACGCAGTATTTT.

In nucleotides, the CDR3 is TGTGCCAGCAGCCACCGGGACTATGGCTACACCTTC. It specifies CASSHRDYGYTF. This chain connects TRBV11-1 to TRBJ1-2, with D unresolved. The CDR3 is made up of 12 amino acids. From germline, CDR1 is SGHAT and CDR2 FQDESV (reference sequence). Trimming shortened V by 5 bases and J by 3 bases, and 7 bases separated the two germline ends. The whole variable domain, filled in from reference TRBV11-1 and TRBJ1-2, reads EAEVAQSPRYKITEKSQAVAFWCDPISGHATLYWYRQILGQGPELLVQFQDESVVDDSQLPKDRFSAERLKGVDSTLKIQPAELGDSAMYLCASSHRDYGYTFGSGTRLTVV.

The J gene is TRBJ2-2, the V gene TRBV27; 12 positions agree with TRBD2. Germline CDR1 is MNHEY and CDR2 is SMNVEV (reference sequence). This CDR3 is 17 amino acids long. Unmatched junction bases numbered 7, after V lost 6 bases and J lost 2 bases. CDR3 protein: CASRLRTSGVNTGELFF. The DNA for the CDR3 is TGTGCCAGCAGGCTGAGGACTAGCGGGGTTAACACCGGGGAGCTGTTTTTT.

With respect to this clone: A junction boundary mismatches the germline segment, possibly from a read error. The chain employs TRBV5-4 and TRBJ1-1; tentatively, D is TRBD1 (5 bases). This CDR3 region has 15 residues. Per germline, CDR1 SGHNT and CDR2 YYREEE (reference sequence). The CDR3 DNA is TGTGCCAGCAGCGGGACCTCCGTTTCGGGGACTGGAGCTTTCTTT. This gives the protein CASSGTSVSGTGAFF.

The rearrangement uses TRBV7-8 and TRBJ1-3; D unclear. V was shortened by 5 bases and J by 0 bases, with 14 bases between the two germline ends. The CDR3 spans 16 residues. The V gene's germline CDR1 is SGHVS and CDR2 FQNEAQ. CDR3: CASSPVRRGSGNTIYF. The CDR3 DNA is TGTGCCAGCAGCCCTGTCAGAAGAGGCTCTGGAAACACCATATATTTT.